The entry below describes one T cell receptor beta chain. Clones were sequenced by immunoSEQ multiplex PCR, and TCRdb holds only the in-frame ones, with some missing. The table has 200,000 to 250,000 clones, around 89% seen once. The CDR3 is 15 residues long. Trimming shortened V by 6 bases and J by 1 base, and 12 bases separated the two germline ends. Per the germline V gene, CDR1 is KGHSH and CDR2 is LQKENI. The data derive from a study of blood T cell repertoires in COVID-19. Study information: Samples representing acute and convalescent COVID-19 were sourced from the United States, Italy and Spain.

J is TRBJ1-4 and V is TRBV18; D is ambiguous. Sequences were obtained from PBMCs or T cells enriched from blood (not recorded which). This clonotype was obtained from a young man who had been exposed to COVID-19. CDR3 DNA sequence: TGTGCCAGCTCTGACATTTCCGGAACTAATGAAAAACTGTTTTTT. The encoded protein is CASSDISGTNEKLFF.